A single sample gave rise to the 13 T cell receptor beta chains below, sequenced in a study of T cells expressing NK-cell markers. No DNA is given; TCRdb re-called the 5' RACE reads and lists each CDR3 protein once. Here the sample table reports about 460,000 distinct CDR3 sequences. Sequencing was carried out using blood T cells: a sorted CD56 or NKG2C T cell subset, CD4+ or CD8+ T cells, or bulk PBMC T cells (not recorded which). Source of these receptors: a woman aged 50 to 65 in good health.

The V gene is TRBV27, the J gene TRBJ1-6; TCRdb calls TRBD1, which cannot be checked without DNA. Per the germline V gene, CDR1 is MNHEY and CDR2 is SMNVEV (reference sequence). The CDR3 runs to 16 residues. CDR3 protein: CASSLKSQGNNSPLHF.

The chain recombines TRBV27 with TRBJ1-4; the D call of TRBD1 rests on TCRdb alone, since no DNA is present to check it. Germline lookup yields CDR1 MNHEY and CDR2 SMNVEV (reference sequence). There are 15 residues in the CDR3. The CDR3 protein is CASRKPGQGREKLFF.

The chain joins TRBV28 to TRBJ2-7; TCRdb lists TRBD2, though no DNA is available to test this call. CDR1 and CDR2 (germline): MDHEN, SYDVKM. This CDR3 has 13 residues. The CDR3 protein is CASSWSGAYEQYF.

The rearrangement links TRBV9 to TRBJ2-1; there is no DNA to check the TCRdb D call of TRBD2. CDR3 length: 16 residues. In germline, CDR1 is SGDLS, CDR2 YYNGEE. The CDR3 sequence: CASSVDKATKFDEQFF. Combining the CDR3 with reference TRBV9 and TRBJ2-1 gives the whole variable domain DSGVTQTPKHLITATGQRVTLRCSPRSGDLSVYWYQQSLDQGLQFLIQYYNGEERAKGNILERFSAQQFPDLHSELNLSSLELGDSALYFCASSVDKATKFDEQFFGPGTRLTVL.

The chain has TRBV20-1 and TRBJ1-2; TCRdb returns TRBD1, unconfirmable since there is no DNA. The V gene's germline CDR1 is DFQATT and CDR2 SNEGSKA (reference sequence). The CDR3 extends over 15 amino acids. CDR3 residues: CSAPPPGQGTNGYTF.

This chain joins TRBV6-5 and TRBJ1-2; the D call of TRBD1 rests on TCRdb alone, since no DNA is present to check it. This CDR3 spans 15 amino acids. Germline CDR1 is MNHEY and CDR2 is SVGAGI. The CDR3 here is CASSYGGSLQSGYTF.

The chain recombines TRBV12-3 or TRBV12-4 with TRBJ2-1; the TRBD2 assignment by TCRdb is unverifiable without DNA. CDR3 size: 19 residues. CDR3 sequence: CASSGTRLAGVSPYNEQFF.

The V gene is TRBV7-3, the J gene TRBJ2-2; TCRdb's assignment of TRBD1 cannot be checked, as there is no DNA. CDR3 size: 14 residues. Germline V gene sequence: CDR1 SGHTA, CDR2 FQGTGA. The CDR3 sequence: CASSRDSLGGELFF.

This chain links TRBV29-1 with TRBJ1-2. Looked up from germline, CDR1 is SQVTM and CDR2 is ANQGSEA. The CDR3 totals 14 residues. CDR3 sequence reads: CSSYLAGANYGYTF.

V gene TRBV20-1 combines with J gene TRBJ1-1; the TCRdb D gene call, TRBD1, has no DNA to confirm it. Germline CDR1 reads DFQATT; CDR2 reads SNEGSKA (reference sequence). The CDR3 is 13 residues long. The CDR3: CSARGPGTNEAFF.

The CDR3 loop reads CSALGLAGGRSYNEQFF. This sequence joins TRBV20-1 and TRBJ2-1; TCRdb names TRBD2, which stays unverified in the absence of DNA. This CDR3 has 17 amino acids. From germline, CDR1 is DFQATT and CDR2 SNEGSKA (reference sequence).

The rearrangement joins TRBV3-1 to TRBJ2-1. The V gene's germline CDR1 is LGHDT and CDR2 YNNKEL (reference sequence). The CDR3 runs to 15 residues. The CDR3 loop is CASSQDTLTLNEQFF.

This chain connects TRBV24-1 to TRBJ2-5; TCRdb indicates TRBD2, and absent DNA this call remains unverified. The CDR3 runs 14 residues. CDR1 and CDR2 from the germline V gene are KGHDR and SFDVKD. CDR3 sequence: CATSDHGLAETQYF.